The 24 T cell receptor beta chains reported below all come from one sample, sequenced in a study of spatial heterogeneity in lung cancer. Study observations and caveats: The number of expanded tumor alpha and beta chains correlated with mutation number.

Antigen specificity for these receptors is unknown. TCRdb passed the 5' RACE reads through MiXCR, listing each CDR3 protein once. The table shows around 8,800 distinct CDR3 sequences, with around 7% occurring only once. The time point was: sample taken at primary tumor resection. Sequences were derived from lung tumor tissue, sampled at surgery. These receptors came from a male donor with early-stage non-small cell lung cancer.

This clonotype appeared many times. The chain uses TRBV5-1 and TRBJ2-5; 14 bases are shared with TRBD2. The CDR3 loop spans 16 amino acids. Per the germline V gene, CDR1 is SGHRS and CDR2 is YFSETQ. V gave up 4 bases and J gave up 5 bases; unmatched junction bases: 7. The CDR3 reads CASSPPGLAGVETQYF. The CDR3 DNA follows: TGCGCCAGCAGCCCCCCGGGACTAGCGGGAGTTGAGACCCAGTACTTC.

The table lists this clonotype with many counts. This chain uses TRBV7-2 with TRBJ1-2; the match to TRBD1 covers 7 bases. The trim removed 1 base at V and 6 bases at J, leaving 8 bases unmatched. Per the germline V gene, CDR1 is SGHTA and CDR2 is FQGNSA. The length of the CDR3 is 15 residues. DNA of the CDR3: TGTGCCAGCAGCTTAGGGGGGACAGTTTCTAATGGCTACACCTTC. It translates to CASSLGGTVSNGYTF.

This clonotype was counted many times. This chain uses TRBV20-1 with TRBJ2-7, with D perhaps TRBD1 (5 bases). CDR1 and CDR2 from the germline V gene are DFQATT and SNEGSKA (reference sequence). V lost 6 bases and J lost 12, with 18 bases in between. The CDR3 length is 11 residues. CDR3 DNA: TGCAGTGCGGATGGGGCCGGTCTTCCGTACTTC. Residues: CSADGAGLPYF.

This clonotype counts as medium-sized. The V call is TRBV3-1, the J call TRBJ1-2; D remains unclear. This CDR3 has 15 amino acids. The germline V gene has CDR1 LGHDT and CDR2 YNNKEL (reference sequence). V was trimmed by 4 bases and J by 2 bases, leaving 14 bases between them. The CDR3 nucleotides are TGTGCCAGCAGCCGGTGGGATGCCCGCAACTATGGCTACACCTTC. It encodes CASSRWDARNYGYTF.

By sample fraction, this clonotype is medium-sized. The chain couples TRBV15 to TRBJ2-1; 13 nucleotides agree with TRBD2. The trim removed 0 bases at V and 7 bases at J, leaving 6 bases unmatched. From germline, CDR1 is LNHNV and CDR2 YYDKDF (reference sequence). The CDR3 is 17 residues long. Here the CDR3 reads CATSRDLTSGRLNEQFF. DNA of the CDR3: TGTGCCACCAGCAGAGATCTGACTAGCGGGAGGTTAAATGAGCAGTTCTTC.

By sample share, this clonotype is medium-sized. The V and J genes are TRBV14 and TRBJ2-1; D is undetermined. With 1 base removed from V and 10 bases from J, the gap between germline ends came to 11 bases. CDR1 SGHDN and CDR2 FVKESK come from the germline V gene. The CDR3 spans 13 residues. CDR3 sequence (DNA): TGTGCCAGCAGCCAAGGCCTCTTGGGCGAGCAGTTCTTC. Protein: CASSQGLLGEQFF.

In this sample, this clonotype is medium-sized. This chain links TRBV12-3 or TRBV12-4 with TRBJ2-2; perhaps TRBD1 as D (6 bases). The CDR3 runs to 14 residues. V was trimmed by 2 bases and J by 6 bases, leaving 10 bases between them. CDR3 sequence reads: CASSLQGRAGELFF. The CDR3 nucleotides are TGTGCCAGCAGTTTACAGGGGCGCGCCGGGGAGCTGTTTTTT.

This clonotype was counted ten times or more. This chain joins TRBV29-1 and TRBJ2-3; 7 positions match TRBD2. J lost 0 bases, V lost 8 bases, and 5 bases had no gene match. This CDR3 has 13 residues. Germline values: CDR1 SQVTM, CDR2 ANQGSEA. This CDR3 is CSSREDSTDTQYF. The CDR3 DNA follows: TGCAGCTCCCGGGAGGATAGCACAGATACGCAGTATTTT.

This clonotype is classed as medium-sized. CDR3 bases: TGTGCCAGCAGCTTAGAAGCGGGTAGATATGAAAAACTGTTTTTT. This gives the protein CASSLEAGRYEKLFF. The chain joins TRBV7-2 to TRBJ1-4; D gene uncertain. The CDR3 spans 15 residues. Germline assignment: CDR1 SGHTA and CDR2 FQGNSA. The V and J ends lost 1 base and 6 bases respectively, with 12 bases between them.

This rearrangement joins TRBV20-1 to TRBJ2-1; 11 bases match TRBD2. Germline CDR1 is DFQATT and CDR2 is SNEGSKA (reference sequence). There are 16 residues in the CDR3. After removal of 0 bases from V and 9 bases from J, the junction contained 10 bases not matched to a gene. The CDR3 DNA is TGCAGTGCTAGAGATCACACTAGCGGGAGAATAGGTGAGCAGTTCTTC. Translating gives CSARDHTSGRIGEQFF.

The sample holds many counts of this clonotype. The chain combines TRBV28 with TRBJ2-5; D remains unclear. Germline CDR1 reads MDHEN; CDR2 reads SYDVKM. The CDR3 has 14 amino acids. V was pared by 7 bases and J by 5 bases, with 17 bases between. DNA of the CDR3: TGTGCCAGCAACCCCGGAGCTTCTAGGGAGACCCAGTACTTC. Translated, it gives CASNPGASRETQYF.

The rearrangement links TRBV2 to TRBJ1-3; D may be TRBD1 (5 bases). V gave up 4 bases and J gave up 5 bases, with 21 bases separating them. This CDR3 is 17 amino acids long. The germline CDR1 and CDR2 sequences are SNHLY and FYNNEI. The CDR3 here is CASSARQSGVFRNTIYF. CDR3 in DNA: TGTGCCAGCAGTGCCAGACAGTCTGGGGTGTTCCGAAACACCATATATTTT.

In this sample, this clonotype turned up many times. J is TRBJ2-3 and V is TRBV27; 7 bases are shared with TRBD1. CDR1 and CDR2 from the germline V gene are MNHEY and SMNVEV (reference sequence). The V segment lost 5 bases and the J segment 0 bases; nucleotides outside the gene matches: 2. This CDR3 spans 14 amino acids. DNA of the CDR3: TGTGCCAGCAGTGAGGGGGCCAGCACAGATACGCAGTATTTT. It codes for CASSEGASTDTQYF.

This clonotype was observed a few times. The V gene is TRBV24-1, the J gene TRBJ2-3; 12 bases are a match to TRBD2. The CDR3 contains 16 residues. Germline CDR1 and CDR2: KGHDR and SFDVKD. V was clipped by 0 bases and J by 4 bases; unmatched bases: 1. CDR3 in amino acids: CATSDLTSGRPDTQYF. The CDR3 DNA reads TGTGCCACCAGTGATTTGACTAGCGGGAGGCCAGATACGCAGTATTTT.

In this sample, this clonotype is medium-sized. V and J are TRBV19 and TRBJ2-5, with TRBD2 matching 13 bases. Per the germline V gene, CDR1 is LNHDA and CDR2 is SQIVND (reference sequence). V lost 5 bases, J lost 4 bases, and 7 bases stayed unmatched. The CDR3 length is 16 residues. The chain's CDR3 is CASSSRTSGGRETQYF. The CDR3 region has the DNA TGTGCCAGTAGTTCCCGGACTAGCGGGGGCCGAGAGACCCAGTACTTC.

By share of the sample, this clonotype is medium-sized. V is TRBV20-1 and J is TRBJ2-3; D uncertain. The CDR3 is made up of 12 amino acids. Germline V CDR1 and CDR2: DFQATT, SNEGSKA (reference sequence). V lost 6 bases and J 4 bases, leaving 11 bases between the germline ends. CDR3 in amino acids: CSAQWEADTQYF. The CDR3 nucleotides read TGCAGTGCCCAGTGGGAAGCAGATACGCAGTATTTT.

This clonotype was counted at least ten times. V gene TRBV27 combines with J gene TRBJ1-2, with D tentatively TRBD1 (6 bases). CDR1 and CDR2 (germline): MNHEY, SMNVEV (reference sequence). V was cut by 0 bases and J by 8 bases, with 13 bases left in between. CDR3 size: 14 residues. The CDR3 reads CASSLSLVQGGYTF. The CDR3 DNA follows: TGTGCCAGCAGTTTATCCTTGGTACAGGGCGGCTACACCTTC.

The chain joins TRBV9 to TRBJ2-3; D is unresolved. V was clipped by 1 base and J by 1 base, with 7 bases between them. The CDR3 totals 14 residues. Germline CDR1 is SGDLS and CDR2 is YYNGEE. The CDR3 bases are TGTGCCAGCAGCGTATACAGCGGCACAGATACGCAGTATTTT. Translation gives CASSVYSGTDTQYF. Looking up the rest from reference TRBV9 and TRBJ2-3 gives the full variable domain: DSGVTQTPKHLITATGQRVTLRCSPRSGDLSVYWYQQSLDQGLQFLIQYYNGEERAKGNILERFSAQQFPDLHSELNLSSLELGDSALYFCASSVYSGTDTQYFGPGTRLTVL.

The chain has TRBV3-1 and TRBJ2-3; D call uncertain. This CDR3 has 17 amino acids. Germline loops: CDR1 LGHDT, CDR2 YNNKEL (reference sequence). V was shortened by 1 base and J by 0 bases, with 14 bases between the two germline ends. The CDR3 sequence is CASSQGPPGTSTDTQYF. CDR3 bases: TGTGCCAGCAGCCAAGGGCCCCCAGGCACTAGCACAGATACGCAGTATTTT.

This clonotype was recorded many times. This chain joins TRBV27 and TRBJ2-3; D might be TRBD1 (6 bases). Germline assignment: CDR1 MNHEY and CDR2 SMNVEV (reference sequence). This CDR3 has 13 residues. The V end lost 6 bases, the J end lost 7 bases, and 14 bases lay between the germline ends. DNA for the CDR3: TGTGCCAGCAGAAATCAGCAGGGGCATACGCAGTATTTT. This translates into CASRNQQGHTQYF.

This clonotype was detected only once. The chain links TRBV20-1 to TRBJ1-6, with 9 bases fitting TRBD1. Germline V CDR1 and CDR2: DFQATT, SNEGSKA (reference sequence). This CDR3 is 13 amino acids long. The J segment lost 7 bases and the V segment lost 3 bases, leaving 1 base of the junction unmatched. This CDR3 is CSASGTGNSPLHF. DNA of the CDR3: TGCAGTGCTAGCGGGACAGGGAATTCACCCCTCCACTTT.

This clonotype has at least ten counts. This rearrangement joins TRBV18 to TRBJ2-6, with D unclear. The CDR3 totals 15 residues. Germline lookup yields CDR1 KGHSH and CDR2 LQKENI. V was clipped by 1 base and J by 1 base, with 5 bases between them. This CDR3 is CASSPRKSGANVLTF. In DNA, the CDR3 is TGTGCCAGCTCACCACGGAAATCTGGGGCCAACGTCCTGACTTTC.

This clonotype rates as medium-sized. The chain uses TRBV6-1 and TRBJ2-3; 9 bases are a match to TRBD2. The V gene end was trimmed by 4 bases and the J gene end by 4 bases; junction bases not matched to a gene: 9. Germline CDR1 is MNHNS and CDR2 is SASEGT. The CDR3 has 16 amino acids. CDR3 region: CASSGISGSGADTQYF. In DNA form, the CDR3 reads TGTGCCAGCAGTGGTATTAGCGGGAGTGGGGCAGATACGCAGTATTTT.

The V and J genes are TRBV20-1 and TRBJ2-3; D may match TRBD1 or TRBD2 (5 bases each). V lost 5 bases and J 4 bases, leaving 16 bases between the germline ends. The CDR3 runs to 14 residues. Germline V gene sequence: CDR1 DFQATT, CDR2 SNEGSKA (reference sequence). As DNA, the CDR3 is TGCAGTGCTCGCCGGGGTGGGGGTCCAGATACGCAGTATTTT. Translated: CSARRGGGPDTQYF.